The T cell receptor (beta chain) under discussion was sequenced for a study of shared clonotypes between healthy human individuals. Regarding this clone: Other DNA sequences within the sample encode an identical CDR3.

This CDR3 is built from 13 residues. Trimming took off 6 bases at V and 0 bases at J, with 9 bases between the two ends. From germline, CDR1 is LNHDA and CDR2 SQIVND (reference sequence). Profiling relied on immunoSEQ multiplex PCR, and the TCRdb table lists in-frame clones only, not all of them. The sample includes a few million clones, more than 85% of them seen just once. The chain combines TRBV19 with TRBJ2-7, with TRBD1 as a possible D gene (5 bases). Sequencing was carried out using naive CD4+ T cells from PBMCs. The subset was: CD45RA+ positively selected. The clonotype was recovered from a man aged 18 to 29 in good health. Some clones in this sample may be carry-over from other donors' samples. CDR3 region: CASRGLLSYEQYF. The CDR3 DNA follows: TGTGCCAGTAGGGGGCTTCTCTCCTACGAGCAGTACTTC.